A selection of T cell receptor beta chains follows, all from one sample in a study of CD8+ T cells in alopecia areata. The assay was immunoSEQ multiplex PCR, and TCRdb's table has in-frame clones only and misses some. The sample has fewer than 250,000 clones, 45% to 65% seen once. The specimen was CD4+ T cells sorted from blood, collected at week 4, from a patient treated with tofacitinib. The receptors stem from a human donor with alopecia areata. CDR3s include the opening cysteine and the closing phenylalanine or tryptophan. D genes are given only for firm matches. A clone size is listed for some rows: how often the clone was seen (once, few, many), or a class if it is expanded.

d_gene: .; abundance: few; v_gene: TRBV27; j_gene: TRBJ2-1; CDR3aa: CASRGTALSSYNEQFF; CDR3nt: TGTGCCAGCAGGGGGACTGCACTAAGCTCCTACAATGAGCAGTTCTTC
d_gene: TRBD2; abundance: .; v_gene: TRBV30; j_gene: TRBJ2-5; CDR3aa: CAWSRLAEPGTQYF; CDR3nt: TGTGCCTGGAGTCGACTAGCCGAGCCCGGGACCCAGTACTTC
d_gene: TRBD1; abundance: .; v_gene: TRBV18; j_gene: TRBJ1-1; CDR3aa: CASSPGAGGIVGTEAFF; CDR3nt: TGTGCCAGCTCACCTGGGGCAGGGGGTATTGTGGGCACTGAAGCTTTCTTT
d_gene: .; abundance: .; v_gene: TRBV2; j_gene: TRBJ2-5; CDR3aa: CAKGPDQETQYF; CDR3nt: TGTGCCAAGGGACCAGATCAAGAGACCCAGTACTTC
d_gene: TRBD1; abundance: few; v_gene: TRBV2; j_gene: TRBJ1-5; CDR3aa: CASRSDQGGIYSNQPQHF; CDR3nt: TGTGCCAGCAGATCGGACCAGGGGGGGATTTATAGCAATCAGCCCCAGCATTTT
d_gene: .; abundance: few; v_gene: TRBV28; j_gene: TRBJ2-7; CDR3aa: CASTDSQNYEQYF; CDR3nt: TGTGCCAGCACCGACAGCCAGAACTACGAGCAGTACTTC
d_gene: .; abundance: many; v_gene: TRBV19; j_gene: TRBJ1-1; CDR3aa: CASSRQTTLNTEAFF; CDR3nt: TGTGCCAGTAGTCGTCAGACAACATTGAACACTGAAGCTTTCTTT
d_gene: .; abundance: .; v_gene: TRBV7-8; j_gene: TRBJ2-2; CDR3aa: CASSLVGGGNTGELFF; CDR3nt: TGTGCCAGCAGCCTAGTCGGGGGAGGGAACACCGGGGAGCTGTTTTTT
d_gene: .; abundance: .; v_gene: TRBV4-1; j_gene: TRBJ2-7; CDR3aa: CASSQAQVAEAEQYF; CDR3nt: TGCGCCAGCAGCCAAGCACAGGTTGCGGAGGCCGAGCAGTACTTC
d_gene: TRBD2; abundance: .; v_gene: TRBV30; j_gene: TRBJ2-7; CDR3aa: CAWSPIPVIGLAGDEQYF; CDR3nt: TGTGCCTGGAGTCCGATCCCCGTAATAGGACTAGCGGGAGATGAGCAGTACTTC
d_gene: .; abundance: .; v_gene: TRBV27; j_gene: TRBJ2-7; CDR3aa: CASSLSALSYEQYF; CDR3nt: TGTGCCAGCAGTTTATCGGCCCTCTCCTACGAGCAGTACTTC
d_gene: TRBD2; abundance: .; v_gene: TRBV29-1; j_gene: TRBJ2-7; CDR3aa: CSASGGPGEQYF; CDR3nt: TGCAGCGCCTCGGGAGGGCCGGGCGAGCAGTACTTC
d_gene: .; abundance: .; v_gene: TRBV27; j_gene: TRBJ2-5; CDR3aa: CASSFRRGETQYF; CDR3nt: TGTGCCAGCAGTTTTAGAAGGGGGGAGACCCAGTACTTC
d_gene: .; abundance: .; v_gene: TRBV4-2; j_gene: TRBJ2-2; CDR3aa: CASSPPPTTTGELFF; CDR3nt: TGTGCCAGCAGCCCGCCCCCGACTACTACTGGGGAGCTGTTTTTT
d_gene: .; abundance: .; v_gene: TRBV28; j_gene: TRBJ1-1; CDR3aa: CASRPLWDTEAFF; CDR3nt: TGTGCCAGCAGACCCCTTTGGGACACTGAAGCTTTCTTT
d_gene: TRBD2; abundance: .; v_gene: TRBV4-2; j_gene: TRBJ2-6; CDR3aa: CASSPPGTSGTLSGANVLTF; CDR3nt: TGTGCCAGCAGCCCGCCGGGGACTAGCGGGACACTTTCTGGGGCCAACGTCCTGACTTTC
d_gene: .; abundance: .; v_gene: TRBV28; j_gene: TRBJ2-5; CDR3aa: CASSSPDPREETQYF; CDR3nt: TGTGCCAGCAGTTCCCCCGACCCTAGGGAAGAGACCCAGTACTTC
d_gene: .; abundance: .; v_gene: TRBV28; j_gene: TRBJ2-7; CDR3aa: CASSFSYEQYF; CDR3nt: TGTGCCAGCAGTTTCTCGTACGAGCAGTACTTC
d_gene: .; abundance: .; v_gene: TRBV6-1; j_gene: TRBJ1-1; CDR3aa: CATDVSTEAFF; CDR3nt: TGTGCCACGGACGTTTCCACTGAAGCTTTCTTT
d_gene: TRBD2; abundance: many; v_gene: TRBV29-1; j_gene: TRBJ2-5; CDR3aa: CSVAGTSGRRETQYF; CDR3nt: TGCAGCGTGGCCGGGACTAGCGGGAGAAGAGAGACCCAGTACTTC
d_gene: .; abundance: few; v_gene: TRBV7-2; j_gene: TRBJ2-1; CDR3aa: CASSLSRGNEQFF; CDR3nt: TGTGCCAGCAGCTTATCCCGGGGGAATGAGCAGTTCTTC
d_gene: .; abundance: .; v_gene: TRBV9; j_gene: TRBJ2-4; CDR3aa: CASSASEGGIQYF; CDR3nt: TGTGCCAGCAGCGCCTCCGAGGGGGGCATTCAGTACTTC